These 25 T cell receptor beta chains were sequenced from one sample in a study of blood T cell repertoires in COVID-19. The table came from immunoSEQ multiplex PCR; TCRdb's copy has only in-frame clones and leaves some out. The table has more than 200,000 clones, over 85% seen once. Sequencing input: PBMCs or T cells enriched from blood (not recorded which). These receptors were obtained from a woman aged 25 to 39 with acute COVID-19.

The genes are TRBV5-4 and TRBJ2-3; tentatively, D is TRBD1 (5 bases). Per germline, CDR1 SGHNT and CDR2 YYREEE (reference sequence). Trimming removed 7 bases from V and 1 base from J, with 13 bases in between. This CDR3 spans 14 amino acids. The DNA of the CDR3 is TGTGCCAGCCTTGCCCAAGGGGGCACAGATACGCAGTATTTT. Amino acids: CASLAQGGTDTQYF.

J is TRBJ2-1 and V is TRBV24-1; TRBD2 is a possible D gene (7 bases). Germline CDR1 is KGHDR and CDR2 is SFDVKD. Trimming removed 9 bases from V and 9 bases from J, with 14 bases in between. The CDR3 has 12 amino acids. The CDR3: CATGGGQGEQFF. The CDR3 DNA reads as TGTGCCACCGGGGGGGGCCAGGGTGAGCAGTTCTTC.

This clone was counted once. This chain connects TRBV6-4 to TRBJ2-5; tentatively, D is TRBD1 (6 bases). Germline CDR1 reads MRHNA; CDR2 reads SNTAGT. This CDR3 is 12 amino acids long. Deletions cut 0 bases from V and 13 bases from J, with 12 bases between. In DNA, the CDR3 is TGTGCCAGCAGTGACTCAGGACAGACATGGTACTTC. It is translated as CASSDSGQTWYF.

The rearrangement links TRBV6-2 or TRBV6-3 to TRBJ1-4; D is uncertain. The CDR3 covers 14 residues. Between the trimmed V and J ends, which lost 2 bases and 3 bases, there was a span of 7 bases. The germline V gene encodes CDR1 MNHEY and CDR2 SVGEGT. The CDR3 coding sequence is TGTGCCAGCAGTTACCGACTAGCTAATGAAAAACTGTTTTTT. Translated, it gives CASSYRLANEKLFF.

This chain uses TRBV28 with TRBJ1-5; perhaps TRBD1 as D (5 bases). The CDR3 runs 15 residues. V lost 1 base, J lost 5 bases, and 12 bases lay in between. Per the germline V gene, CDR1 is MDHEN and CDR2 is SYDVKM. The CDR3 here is CASSLFGGEDQPQHF. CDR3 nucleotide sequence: TGTGCCAGCAGTTTATTCGGGGGTGAGGATCAGCCCCAGCATTTT.

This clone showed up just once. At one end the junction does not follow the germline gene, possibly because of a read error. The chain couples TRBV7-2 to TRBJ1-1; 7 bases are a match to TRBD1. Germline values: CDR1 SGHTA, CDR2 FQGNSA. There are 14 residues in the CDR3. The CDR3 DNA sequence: TGTGCCAGCAGCTTAGCGGGTAGGACCGAGGGGGCGACGTTT. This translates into CASSLAGRTEGATF.

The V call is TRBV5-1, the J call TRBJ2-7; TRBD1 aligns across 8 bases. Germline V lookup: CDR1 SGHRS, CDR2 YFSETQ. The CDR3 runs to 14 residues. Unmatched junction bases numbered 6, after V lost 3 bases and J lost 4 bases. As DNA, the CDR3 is TGCGCCAGCAGCTCCCGACAGGGGTTTTACGAGCAGTACTTC. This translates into CASSSRQGFYEQYF.

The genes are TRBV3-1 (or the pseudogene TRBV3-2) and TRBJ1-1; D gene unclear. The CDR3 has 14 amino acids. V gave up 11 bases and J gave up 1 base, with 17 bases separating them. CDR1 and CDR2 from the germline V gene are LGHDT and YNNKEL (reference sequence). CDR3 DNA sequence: TGTGCCGCAGTGCGGCCGGGTCCGAACACTGAAGCTTTCTTT. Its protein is CAAVRPGPNTEAFF.

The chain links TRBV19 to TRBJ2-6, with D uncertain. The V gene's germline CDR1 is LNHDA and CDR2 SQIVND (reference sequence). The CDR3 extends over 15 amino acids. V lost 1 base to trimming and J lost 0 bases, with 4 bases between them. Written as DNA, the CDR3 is TGTGCCAGTAGTATAGCCGGCTCTGGGGCCAACGTCCTGACTTTC. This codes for CASSIAGSGANVLTF.

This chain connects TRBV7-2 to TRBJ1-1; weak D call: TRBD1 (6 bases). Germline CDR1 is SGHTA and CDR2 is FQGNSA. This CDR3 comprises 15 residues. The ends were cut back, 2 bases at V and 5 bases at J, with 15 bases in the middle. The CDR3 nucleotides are TGTGCCAGCAGCTTACGGCAGGGGCCGGGAACTGAAGCTTTCTTT. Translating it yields CASSLRQGPGTEAFF.

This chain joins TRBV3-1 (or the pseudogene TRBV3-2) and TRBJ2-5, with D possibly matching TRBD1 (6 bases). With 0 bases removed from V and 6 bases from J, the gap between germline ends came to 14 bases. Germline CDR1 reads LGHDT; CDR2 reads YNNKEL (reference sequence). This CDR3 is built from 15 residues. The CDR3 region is CASSQDRDRGKTQYF. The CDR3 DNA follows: TGTGCCAGCAGCCAAGACCGAGATAGGGGGAAGACCCAGTACTTC.

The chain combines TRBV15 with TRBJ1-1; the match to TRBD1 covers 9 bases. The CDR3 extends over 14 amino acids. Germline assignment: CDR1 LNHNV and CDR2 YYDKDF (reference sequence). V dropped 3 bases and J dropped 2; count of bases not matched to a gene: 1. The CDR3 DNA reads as TGTGCCACCAGCAGTACAGGGGGCAACACTGAAGCTTTCTTT. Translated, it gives CATSSTGGNTEAFF.

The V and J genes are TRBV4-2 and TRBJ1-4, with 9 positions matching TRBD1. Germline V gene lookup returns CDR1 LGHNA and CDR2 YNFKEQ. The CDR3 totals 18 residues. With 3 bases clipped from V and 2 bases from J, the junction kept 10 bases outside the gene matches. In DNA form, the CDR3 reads TGTGCCAGCAGCCAGGGCCACAGGGGGCACGCTACTAATGAAAAACTGTTTTTT. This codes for CASSQGHRGHATNEKLFF.

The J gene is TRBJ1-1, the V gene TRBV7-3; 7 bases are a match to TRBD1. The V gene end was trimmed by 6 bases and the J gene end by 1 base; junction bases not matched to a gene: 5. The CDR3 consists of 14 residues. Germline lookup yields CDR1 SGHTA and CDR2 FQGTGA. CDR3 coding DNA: TGTGCCAGCAGTCCAGGGGGACCGAACACTGAAGCTTTCTTT. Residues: CASSPGGPNTEAFF.

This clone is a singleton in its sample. Here the CDR3 DNA reads TGTGCCATCAGTTCAGGACAATATAGCAATCAGCCCCAGCATTTT. Translation: CAISSGQYSNQPQHF. This chain uses TRBV10-3 with TRBJ1-5; perhaps TRBD1 as D (5 bases). Germline V gene data show CDR1 as ENHRY and CDR2 as SYGVKD. V was clipped by 5 bases and J by 0 bases, with 11 bases between them. This CDR3 contains 15 residues.

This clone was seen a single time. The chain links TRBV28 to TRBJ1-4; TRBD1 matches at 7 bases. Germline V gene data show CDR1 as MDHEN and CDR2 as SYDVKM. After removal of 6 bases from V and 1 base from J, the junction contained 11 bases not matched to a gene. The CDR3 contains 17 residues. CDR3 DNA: TGTGCCAGCAGGACAAAACAGGGGATCGAAACTAATGAAAAACTGTTTTTT. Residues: CASRTKQGIETNEKLFF.

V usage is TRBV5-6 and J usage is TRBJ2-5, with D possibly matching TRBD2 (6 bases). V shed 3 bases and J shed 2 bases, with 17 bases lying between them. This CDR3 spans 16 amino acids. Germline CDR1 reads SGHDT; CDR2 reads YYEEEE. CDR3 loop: CASSSLGEAAQETQYF. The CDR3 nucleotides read TGTGCCAGCAGCTCCTTAGGGGAGGCGGCACAAGAGACCCAGTACTTC.

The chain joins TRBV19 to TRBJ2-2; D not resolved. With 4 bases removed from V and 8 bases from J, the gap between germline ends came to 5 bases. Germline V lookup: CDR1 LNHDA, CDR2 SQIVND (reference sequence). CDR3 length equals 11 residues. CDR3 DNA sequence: TGTGCCAGTAGTAGGGCGGGGGAGCTGTTTTTT. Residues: CASSRAGELFF.

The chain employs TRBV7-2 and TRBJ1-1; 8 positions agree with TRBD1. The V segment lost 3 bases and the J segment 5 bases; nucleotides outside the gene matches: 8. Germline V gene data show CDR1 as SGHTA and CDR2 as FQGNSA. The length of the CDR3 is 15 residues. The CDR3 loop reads CASSFNRGTGTEAFF. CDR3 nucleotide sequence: TGTGCCAGCAGCTTCAACAGGGGGACGGGGACTGAAGCTTTCTTT.

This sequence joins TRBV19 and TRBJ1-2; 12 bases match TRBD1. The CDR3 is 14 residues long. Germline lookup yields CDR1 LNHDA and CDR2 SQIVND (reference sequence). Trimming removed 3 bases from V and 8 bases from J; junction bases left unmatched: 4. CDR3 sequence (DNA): TGTGCCAGTAGTATGGGACAGGGGGCTTGGGGCTACACCTTC. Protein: CASSMGQGAWGYTF.

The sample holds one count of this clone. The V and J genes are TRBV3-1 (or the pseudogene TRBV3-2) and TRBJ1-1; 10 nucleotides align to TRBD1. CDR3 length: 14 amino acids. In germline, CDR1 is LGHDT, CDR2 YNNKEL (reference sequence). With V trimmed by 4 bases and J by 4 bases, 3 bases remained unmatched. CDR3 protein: CASSRQGAGTEAFF. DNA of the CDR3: TGTGCCAGCAGCCGACAGGGGGCAGGCACTGAAGCTTTCTTT.

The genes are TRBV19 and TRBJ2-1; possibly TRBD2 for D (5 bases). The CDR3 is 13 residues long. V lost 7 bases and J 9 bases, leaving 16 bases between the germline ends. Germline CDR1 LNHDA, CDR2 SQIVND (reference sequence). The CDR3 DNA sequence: TGTGCCAGTACCTCTCCCCCCGGGGTTGAGCAGTTCTTC. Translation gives CASTSPPGVEQFF.

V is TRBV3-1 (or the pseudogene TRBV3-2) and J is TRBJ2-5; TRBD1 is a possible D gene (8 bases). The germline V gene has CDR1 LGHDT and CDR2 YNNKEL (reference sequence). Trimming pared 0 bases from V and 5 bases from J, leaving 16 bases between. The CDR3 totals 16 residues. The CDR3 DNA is TGTGCCAGCAGCCAAGAATTACAGGGGGGGGAGGAGACCCAGTACTTC. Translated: CASSQELQGGEETQYF.

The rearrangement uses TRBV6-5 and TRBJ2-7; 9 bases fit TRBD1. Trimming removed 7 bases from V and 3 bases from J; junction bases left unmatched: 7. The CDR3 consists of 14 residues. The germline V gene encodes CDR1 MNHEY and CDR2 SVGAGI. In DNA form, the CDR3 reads TGTGCCAGCATGCTGACAGGGGGGGACTACGAGCAGTACTTC. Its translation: CASMLTGGDYEQYF.

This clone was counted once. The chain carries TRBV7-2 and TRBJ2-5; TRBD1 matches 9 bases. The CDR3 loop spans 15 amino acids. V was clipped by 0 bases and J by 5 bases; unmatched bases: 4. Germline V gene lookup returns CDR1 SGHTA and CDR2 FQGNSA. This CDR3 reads CASSLAGTGQETQYF. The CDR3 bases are TGTGCCAGCAGCTTAGCTGGGACAGGGCAGGAGACCCAGTACTTC.